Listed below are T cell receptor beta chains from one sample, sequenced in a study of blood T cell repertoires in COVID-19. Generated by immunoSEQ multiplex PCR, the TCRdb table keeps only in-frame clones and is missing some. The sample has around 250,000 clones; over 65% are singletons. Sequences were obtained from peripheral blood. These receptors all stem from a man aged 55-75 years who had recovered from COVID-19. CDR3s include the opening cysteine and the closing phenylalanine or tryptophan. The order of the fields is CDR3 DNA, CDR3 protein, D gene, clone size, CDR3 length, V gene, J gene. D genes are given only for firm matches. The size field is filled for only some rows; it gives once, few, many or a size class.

cdr3_nt: TGTGCCAGCAGCTTAGATTTTTCGGGAAACACCATATATTTT
cdr3_aa: CASSLDFSGNTIYF
d_call: NA
clone_size: few
cdr3_length: 14
v_call: TRBV7-2
j_call: TRBJ1-3

cdr3_nt: TGCGCCAGCAGCCAAGATGAGGGTGCTAGGAAAAAGCAGTTCTTC
cdr3_aa: CASSQDEGARKKQFF
d_call: NA
clone_size: NA
cdr3_length: 15
v_call: TRBV4-1
j_call: TRBJ2-1

cdr3_nt: TGTGCCAGCACCAAGACAGGGGGTAGCTCTGGGGCCAACGTCCTGACTTTC
cdr3_aa: CASTKTGGSSGANVLTF
d_call: TRBD1
clone_size: NA
cdr3_length: 17
v_call: TRBV5-4
j_call: TRBJ2-6

cdr3_nt: TGTGCCTGGAGTGTACGAGGAGATGAGCAGTTCTTC
cdr3_aa: CAWSVRGDEQFF
d_call: NA
clone_size: NA
cdr3_length: 12
v_call: TRBV30
j_call: TRBJ2-1

cdr3_nt: TGTGCCAGCACCGACAGGACAGGACTGAATTCACCCCTCCACTTT
cdr3_aa: CASTDRTGLNSPLHF
d_call: TRBD1
clone_size: NA
cdr3_length: 15
v_call: TRBV6-5
j_call: TRBJ1-6

cdr3_nt: TGTGCCAGCAGTATACAGGGGGAAGGAACCGGGGAGCTGTTTTTT
cdr3_aa: CASSIQGEGTGELFF
d_call: TRBD1
clone_size: NA
cdr3_length: 15
v_call: TRBV6-6
j_call: TRBJ2-2

cdr3_nt: TGTGCCAGCAAGAGAGAGGGCACAGATACGCAGTATTTT
cdr3_aa: CASKREGTDTQYF
d_call: NA
clone_size: NA
cdr3_length: 13
v_call: TRBV2
j_call: TRBJ2-3

cdr3_nt: TGTGCCAGCAGCCCCGCGGGGGGGCTCTATGGCTACACCTTC
cdr3_aa: CASSPAGGLYGYTF
d_call: NA
clone_size: NA
cdr3_length: 14
v_call: TRBV7-2
j_call: TRBJ1-2

cdr3_nt: TGTGCCAGCAGCCCAGGTAGGGGGCTGGACACCGGGGAGCTGTTTTTT
cdr3_aa: CASSPGRGLDTGELFF
d_call: TRBD1
clone_size: few
cdr3_length: 16
v_call: TRBV7-9
j_call: TRBJ2-2

cdr3_nt: TGTGCCAGCAGCTTAACAGATTACGAGCAGTACTTC
cdr3_aa: CASSLTDYEQYF
d_call: NA
clone_size: NA
cdr3_length: 12
v_call: TRBV11-2
j_call: TRBJ2-7

cdr3_nt: TGCAGCGCCACAAGGGGAATGAACACTGAAGCTTTCTTT
cdr3_aa: CSATRGMNTEAFF
d_call: NA
clone_size: NA
cdr3_length: 13
v_call: TRBV29-1
j_call: TRBJ1-1

cdr3_nt: TGTGCCAGTAGTATAGGCAGGGGGAACACTGAAGCTTTCTTT
cdr3_aa: CASSIGRGNTEAFF
d_call: NA
clone_size: NA
cdr3_length: 14
v_call: TRBV19
j_call: TRBJ1-1

cdr3_nt: TGTGCCAGCAGCTTAGGGGGAGGGGAAATCTCTGGAAACACCATATATTTT
cdr3_aa: CASSLGGGEISGNTIYF
d_call: NA
clone_size: NA
cdr3_length: 17
v_call: TRBV7-6
j_call: TRBJ1-3

cdr3_nt: TGTGCCACCAGTGATTCCGGGTTCTCCTACAATGAGCAGTTCTTC
cdr3_aa: CATSDSGFSYNEQFF
d_call: NA
clone_size: NA
cdr3_length: 15
v_call: TRBV24-1
j_call: TRBJ2-1